This TCR beta chain originates from a study of beta chain features in type 1 diabetes. Study-wide results and limits: Researchers report that Type 1 diabetes patients had moderately but significantly shorter TCRB CDR3s across all four CD4+ subsets. The question left open here concerned HLA type influencing TCRB rearrangement.

Germline V gives CDR1 MGHDK, CDR2 SYGVNS. CDR3 length: 16 residues. The ends were cut back, 3 bases at V and 0 bases at J, with 12 bases in the middle. This clone came up a few times. Antigen specificity is unknown. Sorted CD4+ subsets: naive, central memory, regulatory, stem cell-like memory (CD45RO/CCR7/CD25/CD127/CD95/CD27 panel). TCRB transcripts that were expressed got sequenced, as all of the isolated RNA had been reverse transcribed. The repertoire was sequenced with immunoSEQ multiplex PCR; TCRdb's copy has only in-frame clones and lacks some. The sample lists under 350,000 clones; around 15% were seen once.

Sequenced sample: naive CD4+ T cells from blood. The source of this sequence is a man between 25 and 39 years old with type 1 diabetes. This chain joins TRBV25-1 and TRBJ1-3; D possibly corresponds to TRBD1 (6 bases). CDR3 protein: CASSDSRGYSGNTIYF. For the CDR3, the DNA is TGTGCCAGCAGTGACTCCAGGGGATACTCTGGAAACACCATATATTTT.